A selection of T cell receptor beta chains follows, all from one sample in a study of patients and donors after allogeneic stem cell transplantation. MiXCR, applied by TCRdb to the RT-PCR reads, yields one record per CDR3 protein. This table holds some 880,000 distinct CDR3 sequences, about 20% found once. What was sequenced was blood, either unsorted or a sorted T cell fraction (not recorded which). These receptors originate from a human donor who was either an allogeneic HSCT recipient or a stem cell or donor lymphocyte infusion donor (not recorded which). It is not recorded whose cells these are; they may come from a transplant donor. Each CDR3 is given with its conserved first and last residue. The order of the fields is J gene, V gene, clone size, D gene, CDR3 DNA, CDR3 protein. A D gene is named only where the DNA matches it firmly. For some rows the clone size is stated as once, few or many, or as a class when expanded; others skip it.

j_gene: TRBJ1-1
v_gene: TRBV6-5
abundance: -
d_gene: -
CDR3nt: TGTGCCAGCAGTTACGGTGACAATGAAGCTTTCTTT
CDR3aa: CASSYGDNEAFF

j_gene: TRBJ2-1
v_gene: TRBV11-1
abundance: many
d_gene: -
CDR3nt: TGTGCCAGCAGCCCACTTCCGGGAGACAGGGTTTCCTACAATGAGCAGTTCTTC
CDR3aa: CASSPLPGDRVSYNEQFF

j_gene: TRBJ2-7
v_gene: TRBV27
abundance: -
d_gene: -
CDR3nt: TGTGCCAGCAGTCCCGGGACTGGCTCAACCTACGAGCAGTACTTC
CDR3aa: CASSPGTGSTYEQYF

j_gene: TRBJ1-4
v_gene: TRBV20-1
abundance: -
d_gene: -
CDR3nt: TGCAGTGCCTATCCACCGGGGGGTGAAAAACTGTTTTTT
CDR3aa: CSAYPPGGEKLFF

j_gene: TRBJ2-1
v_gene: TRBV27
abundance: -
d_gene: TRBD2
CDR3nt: TGTGCCACCGGAACTAGCGGGAGGGCCCTGGATGAGCAGTTCTTC
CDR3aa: CATGTSGRALDEQFF

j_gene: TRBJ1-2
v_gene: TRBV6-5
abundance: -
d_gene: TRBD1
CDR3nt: TGTGCCAGCAGTTCCCCGGGGGAGAGGGGGCACCACTATGGCTACACCTTC
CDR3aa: CASSSPGERGHHYGYTF

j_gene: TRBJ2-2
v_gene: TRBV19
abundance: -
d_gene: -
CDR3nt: TGTGCCACCCATAGGGGACTTTTGAACACCGGGGAGCTGTTTTTT
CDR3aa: CATHRGLLNTGELFF

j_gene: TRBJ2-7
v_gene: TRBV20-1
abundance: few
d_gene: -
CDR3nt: TGCAGTGCCACCGGGGCGGGTAACTCCTACGAGCAGTACTTC
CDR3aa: CSATGAGNSYEQYF

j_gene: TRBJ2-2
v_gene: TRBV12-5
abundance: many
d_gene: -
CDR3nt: TGTGCTAGTGGTGACAGCAACACCGGGGAGCTGTTTTTT
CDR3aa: CASGDSNTGELFF

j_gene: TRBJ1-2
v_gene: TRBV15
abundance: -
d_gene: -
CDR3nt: TGTGCCACCAGCAAAAGGGCGGGACGGGCTAACTATGGCTACACCTTC
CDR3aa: CATSKRAGRANYGYTF

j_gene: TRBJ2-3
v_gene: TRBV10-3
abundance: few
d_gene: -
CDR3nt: TGTGCCATCAGAGAGGGAGATACGCAGTATTTT
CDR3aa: CAIREGDTQYF

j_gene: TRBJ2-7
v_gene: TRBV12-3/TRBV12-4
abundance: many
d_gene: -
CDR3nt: TGTGCCAGCAGCCCTGACCCCCTGACAGGTTCCTACGAGCAGTACTTC
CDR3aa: CASSPDPLTGSYEQYF

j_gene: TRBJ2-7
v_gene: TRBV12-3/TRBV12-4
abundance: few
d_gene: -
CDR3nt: TGTGCCAGCAGTGACGGGCCTCTAGAGCAGTACTTC
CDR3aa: CASSDGPLEQYF

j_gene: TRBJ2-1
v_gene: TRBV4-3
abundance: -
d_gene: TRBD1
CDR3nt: TGCGCCAGCAGCCAAGACCGGGACAGGTGGACCAATGAGCAGTTCTTC
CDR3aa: CASSQDRDRWTNEQFF

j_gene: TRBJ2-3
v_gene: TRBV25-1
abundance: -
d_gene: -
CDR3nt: TGTGCCAGCAGTTACTCGGGAGTCACAGATACGCAGTATTTT
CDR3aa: CASSYSGVTDTQYF

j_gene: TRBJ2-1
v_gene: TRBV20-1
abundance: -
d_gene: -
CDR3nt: TGCAGTGCTACCGGGACTCTCTCCTACAATGAGCAGTTCTTC
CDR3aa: CSATGTLSYNEQFF

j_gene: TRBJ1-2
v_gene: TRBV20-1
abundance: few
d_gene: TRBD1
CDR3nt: TGCAGTGCAAGAGGGACAGACTTCTATGGCTACACCTTC
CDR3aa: CSARGTDFYGYTF

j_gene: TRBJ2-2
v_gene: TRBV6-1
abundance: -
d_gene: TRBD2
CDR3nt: TGTGCCAGCAGACCGCGACTAGCGCCCGGGGAGCTGTTTTTT
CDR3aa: CASRPRLAPGELFF

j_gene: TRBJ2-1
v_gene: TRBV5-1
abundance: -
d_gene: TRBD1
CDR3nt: TGCGCCAGCAGCTTTGTGCCTGGACAGGGCTATGAGCAGTTCTTC
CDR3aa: CASSFVPGQGYEQFF

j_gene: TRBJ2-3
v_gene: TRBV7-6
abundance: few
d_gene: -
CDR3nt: TGTGCCAGCAGCATAGGGACCCTGAGCACAGATACGCAGTATTTT
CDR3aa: CASSIGTLSTDTQYF

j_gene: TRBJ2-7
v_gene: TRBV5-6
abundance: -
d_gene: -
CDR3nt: TGTGCCAGCAGCTTGGCCCTGGACAACGCCTACGAGCAGTACTTC
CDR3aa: CASSLALDNAYEQYF

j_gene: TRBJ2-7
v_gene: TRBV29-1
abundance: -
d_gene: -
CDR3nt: TGCAGCGTAAACCCCCCGGGGACGCACGAGCCGTACTTC
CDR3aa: CSVNPPGTHEPYF

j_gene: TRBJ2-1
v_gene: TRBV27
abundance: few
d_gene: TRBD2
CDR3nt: TGTGCCAGCAGTCTTAGCGGGGTCGCCTACAATGAGCAGTTCTTC
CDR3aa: CASSLSGVAYNEQFF

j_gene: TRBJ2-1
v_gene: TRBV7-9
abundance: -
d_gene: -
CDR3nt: TGTGCCAGCAGCTCCGCTCATGGGGGTAGTCCCTACAATGAGCAGTTCTTC
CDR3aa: CASSSAHGGSPYNEQFF

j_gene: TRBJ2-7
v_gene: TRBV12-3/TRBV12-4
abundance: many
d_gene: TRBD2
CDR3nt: TGTGCCAGCAGTTTATTAGCTAGCGGGACCTACGAGCAGTACTTC
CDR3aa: CASSLLASGTYEQYF

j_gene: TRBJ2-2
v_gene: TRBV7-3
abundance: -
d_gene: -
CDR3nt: TGTGCCAGCAGCCGCCCCAGCGGAGGGAGAACCGGGGAGCTGTTTTTT
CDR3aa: CASSRPSGGRTGELFF

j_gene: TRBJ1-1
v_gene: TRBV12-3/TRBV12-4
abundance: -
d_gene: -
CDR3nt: TGTGCCAGCGGTTGGAGCATGAACACTGAAGCTTTCTTT
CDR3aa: CASGWSMNTEAFF

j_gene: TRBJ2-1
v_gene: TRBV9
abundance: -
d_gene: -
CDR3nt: TGTGCCAGCAGCGTAGGGTGGGAGCAGTTCTTC
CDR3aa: CASSVGWEQFF

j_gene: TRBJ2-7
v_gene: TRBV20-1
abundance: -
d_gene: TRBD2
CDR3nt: TGCAGTGCTAGGAGACCGGGACTAGCGGACTTAGGGGAGCAGTACTTC
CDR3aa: CSARRPGLADLGEQYF

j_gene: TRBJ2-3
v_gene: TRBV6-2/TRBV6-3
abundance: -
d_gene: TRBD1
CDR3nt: TGTGCCAGCAGCGGACAGGCGGCCCCAGATACGCAGTATTTT
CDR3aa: CASSGQAAPDTQYF

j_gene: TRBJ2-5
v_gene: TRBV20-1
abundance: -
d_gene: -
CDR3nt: TGCAGTGCTAGAGCCGGGGAGACCCAGTACTTC
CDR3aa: CSARAGETQYF

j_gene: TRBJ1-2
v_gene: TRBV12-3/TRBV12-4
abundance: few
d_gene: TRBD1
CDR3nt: TGTGCCAGCACTATGGACAGGGGCGGTGGCTACACCTTC
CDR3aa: CASTMDRGGGYTF

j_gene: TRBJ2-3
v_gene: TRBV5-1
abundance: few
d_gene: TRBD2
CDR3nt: TGCGCCAGCAGCTTGGCCGCTAGCGGGAACACAGATACGCAGTATTTT
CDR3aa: CASSLAASGNTDTQYF

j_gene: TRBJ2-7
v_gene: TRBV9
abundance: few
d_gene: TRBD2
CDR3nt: TGTGCCAGCAGCCCGACTAGCGGGGGCTCGGGCGAGCAGTACTTC
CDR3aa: CASSPTSGGSGEQYF

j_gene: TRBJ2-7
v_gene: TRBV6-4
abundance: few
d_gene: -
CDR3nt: TGTGCCAGCATCTACTACGAGCAGTACTTC
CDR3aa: CASIYYEQYF

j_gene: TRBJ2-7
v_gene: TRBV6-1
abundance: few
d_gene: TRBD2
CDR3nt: TGTGCCAGCTCGGCGGGGGGACTAAGTACCTACGAGCAGTACTTC
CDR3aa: CASSAGGLSTYEQYF

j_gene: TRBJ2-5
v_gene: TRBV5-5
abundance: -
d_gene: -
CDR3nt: TGTGCCAGCAGCTTGTCTTGGGCAGCCCAAGAGACCCAGTACTTC
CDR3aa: CASSLSWAAQETQYF

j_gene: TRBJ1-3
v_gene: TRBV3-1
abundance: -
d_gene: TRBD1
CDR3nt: TGTGCCAGCAGCCGACAGGGCCCCAGCTCTGGAAACACCATATATTTT
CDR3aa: CASSRQGPSSGNTIYF

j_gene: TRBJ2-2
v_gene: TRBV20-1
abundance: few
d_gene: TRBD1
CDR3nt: TGCAGTGCCGGGACAGGGGATGCCGGGGAGCTGTTTTTT
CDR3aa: CSAGTGDAGELFF

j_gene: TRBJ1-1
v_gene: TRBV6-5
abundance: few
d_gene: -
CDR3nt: TGTGCCAGCAGTTACGGGCTTCGGGACACTGAAGCTTTCTTT
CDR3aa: CASSYGLRDTEAFF

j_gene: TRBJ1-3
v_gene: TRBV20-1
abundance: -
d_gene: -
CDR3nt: TGCAGTGCTAGACGGGACCGCGGCACCATATATTTT
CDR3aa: CSARRDRGTIYF

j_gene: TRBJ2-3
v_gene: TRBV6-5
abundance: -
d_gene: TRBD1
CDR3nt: TGTGCCAGCAGTTCCCGACAGGGTGCGCAGTATTTT
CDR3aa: CASSSRQGAQYF

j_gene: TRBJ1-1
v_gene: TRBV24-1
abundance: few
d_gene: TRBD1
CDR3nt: TGTGCCACCAGTGATCGATCCGGGACAGCAACTGAAGCTTTCTTT
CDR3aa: CATSDRSGTATEAFF

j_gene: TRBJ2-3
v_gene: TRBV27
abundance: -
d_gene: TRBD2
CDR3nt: TGTGCCAGCAGTTTCGGACTAGCCCCTAGCACAGATACGCAGTATTTT
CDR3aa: CASSFGLAPSTDTQYF

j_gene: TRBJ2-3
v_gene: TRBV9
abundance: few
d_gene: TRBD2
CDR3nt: TGTGCCAGCAGCGTCTATGCGGGAGCCGATACGCAGTATTTT
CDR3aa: CASSVYAGADTQYF

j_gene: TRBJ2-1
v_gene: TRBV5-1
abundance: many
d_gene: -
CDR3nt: TGCGCCAGCAGCTTGGGCGGGACCATCGGTATTGAGCAGTTCTTC
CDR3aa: CASSLGGTIGIEQFF

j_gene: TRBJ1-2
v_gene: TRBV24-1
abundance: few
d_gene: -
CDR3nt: TGTGCCACCAGTGGACGCAATAACTATGGCTACACCTTC
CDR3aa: CATSGRNNYGYTF

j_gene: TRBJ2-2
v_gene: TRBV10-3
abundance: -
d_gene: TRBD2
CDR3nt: TGTGCCACCCAGTCGGGGGGGCCGGTATCCGGGGAGCTGTTTTTT
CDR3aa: CATQSGGPVSGELFF

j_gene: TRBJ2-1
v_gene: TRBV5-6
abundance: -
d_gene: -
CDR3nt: TGTGCCAGCAGCCGATTGACAGGCCAACCCTACAATGAGCAGTTCTTC
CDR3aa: CASSRLTGQPYNEQFF

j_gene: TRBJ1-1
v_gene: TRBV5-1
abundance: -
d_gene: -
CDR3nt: TGCGCCAGCAGCTTGGGGCAGGGGAGCCCTGAAGCTTTCTTT
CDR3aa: CASSLGQGSPEAFF

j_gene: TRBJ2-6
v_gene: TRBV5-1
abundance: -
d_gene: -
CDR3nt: TGCGCCAGCAGCCCCCCAGGGCAGTCAAGCTCTGGGGCCAACGTCCTGACTTTC
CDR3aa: CASSPPGQSSSGANVLTF

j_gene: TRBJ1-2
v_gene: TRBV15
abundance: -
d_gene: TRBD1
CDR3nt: TGTGCCACCAGCAGCGGGACAGCGCATTACTATGGCTACACCTTC
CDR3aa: CATSSGTAHYYGYTF

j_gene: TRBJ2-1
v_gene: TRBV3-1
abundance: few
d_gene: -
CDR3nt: TGTGCCAGCAGCCAAGGTAGCCCAACCCGGTGGGGTGAGCAGTTCTTC
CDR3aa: CASSQGSPTRWGEQFF

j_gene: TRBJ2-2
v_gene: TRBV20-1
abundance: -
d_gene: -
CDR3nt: TGCAGTGCTAGCCCTGGGTTCGACGGGGAGCTGTTTTTT
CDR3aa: CSASPGFDGELFF

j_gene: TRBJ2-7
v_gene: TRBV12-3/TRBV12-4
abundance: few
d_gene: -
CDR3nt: TGTGCCAGCAGTCCCCAACGGAGCGGGCCCCTCTACGAGCAGTACTTC
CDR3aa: CASSPQRSGPLYEQYF